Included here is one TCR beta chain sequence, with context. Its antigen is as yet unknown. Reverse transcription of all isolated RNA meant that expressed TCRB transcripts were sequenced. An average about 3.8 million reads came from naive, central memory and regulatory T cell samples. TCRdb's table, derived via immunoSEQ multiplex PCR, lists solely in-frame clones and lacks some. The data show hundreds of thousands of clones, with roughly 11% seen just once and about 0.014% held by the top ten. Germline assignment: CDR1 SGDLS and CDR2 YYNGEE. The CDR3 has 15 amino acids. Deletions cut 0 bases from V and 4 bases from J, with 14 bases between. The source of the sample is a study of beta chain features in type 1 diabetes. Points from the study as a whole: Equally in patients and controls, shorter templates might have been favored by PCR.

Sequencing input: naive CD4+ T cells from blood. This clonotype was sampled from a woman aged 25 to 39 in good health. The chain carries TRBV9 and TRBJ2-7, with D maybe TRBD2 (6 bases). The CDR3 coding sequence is TGTGCCAGCAGCGTAGCACCGGGACTTCAATACGAGCAGTACTTC. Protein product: CASSVAPGLQYEQYF.